This T cell receptor beta chain was sequenced for a study of T cell repertoires in cytomegalovirus infection. Across the whole study: CMV epitopes used comprised recently identified HLA-C-restricted ones and well-studied HLA-B-restricted ones. Both a matching HLA type and CMV infection were indicated by public TCR beta signatures.

Details on this clonotype: Its antigen is not known.

Regarding the study as a whole: HLA-C-restricted CMV clonotypes gave the most frequent clonotype in two of eight donors.

The CDR3 is made up of 14 amino acids. Germline V gives CDR1 KGHSH, CDR2 LQKENI. With 2 bases removed from V and 3 bases from J, the gap between germline ends came to 11 bases. TCRdb processed the reads anew with MiXCR; each CDR3 protein has one entry. The data show 100,000 to 150,000 distinct CDR3 sequences, 32% seen once. This specimen was CD8+ T cells from cultured PBMCs, taken from culture after CMV antigen stimulation. The gene calls are TRBV18 and TRBJ2-7; D unclear. This TCR was recovered from a human donor in good health (CMV status not recorded). Some clones in this sample may be carry-over from other donors' samples. CDR3 sequence reads: CASSPFSGNYEQYF. CDR3 bases: TGTGCCAGCTCACCATTTAGTGGTAACTACGAGCAGTACTTC.